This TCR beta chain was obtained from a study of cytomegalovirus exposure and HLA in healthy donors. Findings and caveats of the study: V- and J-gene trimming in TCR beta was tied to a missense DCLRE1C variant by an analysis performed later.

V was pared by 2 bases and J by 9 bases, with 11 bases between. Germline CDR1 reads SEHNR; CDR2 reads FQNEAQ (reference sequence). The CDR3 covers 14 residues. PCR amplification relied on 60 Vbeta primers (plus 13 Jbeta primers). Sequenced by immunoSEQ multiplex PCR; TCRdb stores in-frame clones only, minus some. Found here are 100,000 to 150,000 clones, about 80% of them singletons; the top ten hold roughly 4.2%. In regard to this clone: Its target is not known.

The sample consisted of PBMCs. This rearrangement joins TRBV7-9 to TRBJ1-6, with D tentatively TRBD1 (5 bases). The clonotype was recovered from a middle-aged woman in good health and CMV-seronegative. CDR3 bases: TGTGCCAGCAGCTTATACGACAGAGTTTCACCCCTCCACTTT. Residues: CASSLYDRVSPLHF.